This T cell receptor (beta chain) was documented in a study of cytomegalovirus exposure and HLA in healthy donors. Study summary: Tens of millions of unique TCRs, all from HLA-typed donors, were included in an early release of the data.

This CDR3 has 17 amino acids. In germline, CDR1 is GTSNPN, CDR2 SVGIG (reference sequence). The ends were cut back, 1 base at V and 0 bases at J, with 19 bases in the middle. Primers: 60 Vbeta forward and 13 Jbeta reverse. TCRdb's copy holds only in-frame clones and misses some; the assay was immunoSEQ multiplex PCR. The table has just over 150,000 clones, roughly 85% seen once. This receptor was identified in a woman aged 18-29 years in good health and CMV-seronegative. What was sequenced was PBMCs. The chain carries TRBV30 and TRBJ2-7; no reliable D call. The CDR3 region is CAWSAPLPLTGSYEQYF. CDR3 coding DNA: TGTGCCTGGAGTGCGCCCCTGCCCTTGACTGGCTCCTACGAGCAGTACTTC.